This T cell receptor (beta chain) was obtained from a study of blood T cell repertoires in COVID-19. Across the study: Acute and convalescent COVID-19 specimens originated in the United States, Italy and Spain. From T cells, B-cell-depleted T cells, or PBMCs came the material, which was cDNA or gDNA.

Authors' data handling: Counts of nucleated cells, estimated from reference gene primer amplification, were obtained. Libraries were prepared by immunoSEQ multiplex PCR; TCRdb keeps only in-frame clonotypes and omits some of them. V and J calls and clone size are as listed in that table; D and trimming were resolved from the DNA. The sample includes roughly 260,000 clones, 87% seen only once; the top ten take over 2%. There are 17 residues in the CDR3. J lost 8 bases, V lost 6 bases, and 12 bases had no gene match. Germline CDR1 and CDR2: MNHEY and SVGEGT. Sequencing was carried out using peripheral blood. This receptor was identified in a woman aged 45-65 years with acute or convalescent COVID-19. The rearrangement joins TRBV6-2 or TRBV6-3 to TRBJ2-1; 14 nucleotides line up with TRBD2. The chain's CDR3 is CASSEGLAGVVVDEQFF. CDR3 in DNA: TGTGCCAGCAGCGAGGGACTAGCGGGAGTCGTCGTGGATGAGCAGTTCTTC.